This entry lists 3 T cell receptor beta chains sequenced from one sample in a study of OX40 agonist ivuxolimab in advanced cancers. TCRdb's copy holds only in-frame clones and misses some; the assay was immunoSEQ multiplex PCR. The table includes fewer than 80,000 clones, 85% to 90% detected once. The specimen was CD4+ or CD8+ T cells sorted from blood, collected in a trial of the OX40 agonist ivuxolimab. These receptor sequences come from an adult with an advanced solid tumor such as melanoma, head and neck, liver or kidney cancer.

The genes are TRBV19 and TRBJ2-2; no clear D gene. CDR3 length: 14 residues. In germline, CDR1 is LNHDA, CDR2 SQIVND (reference sequence). V lost 7 bases and J 0 bases, leaving 9 bases between the germline ends. CDR3 sequence (DNA): TGTGCCAGTAAGCACGGCACGAACACCGGGGAGCTGTTTTTT. Translated, it gives CASKHGTNTGELFF.

The chain couples TRBV5-6 to TRBJ2-5; unclear D gene. There are 13 residues in the CDR3. Trimming removed 4 bases at V and 5 bases at J, with 12 bases between. The germline V gene encodes CDR1 SGHDT and CDR2 YYEEEE. The CDR3 region is CASSQLVLETQYF. The CDR3 DNA reads as TGTGCCAGCAGCCAGCTAGTCCTGGAGACCCAGTACTTC.

The chain couples TRBV9 to TRBJ1-2, with D perhaps matching TRBD1 (5 bases). Germline CDR1 and CDR2: SGDLS and YYNGEE. The V end lost 0 bases, the J end lost 4 bases, and 13 bases lay between the germline ends. The CDR3 is made up of 15 amino acids. The CDR3 reads CASSVGGRVAYGYTF. CDR3 DNA: TGTGCCAGCAGCGTAGGTGGCAGGGTGGCCTATGGCTACACCTTC.